This T cell receptor (beta chain) was identified in a study of esophageal squamous cell carcinoma under preoperative chemotherapy. Study context: TCR repertoires were profiled from both peripheral blood T cells and tumor-infiltrating lymphocytes.

Each CDR3 protein gets one entry after TCRdb re-called the PCR reads with MiXCR. Counted here are approximately 20,000 distinct CDR3 sequences, around 45% occurring once; the ten biggest clones make up roughly 30%. Both ends counted, the CDR3 spans 16 residues. Germline lookup yields CDR1 SGHVS and CDR2 FNYEAQ. Described time point: after preoperative PTX-NDP chemotherapy. To note about this clonotype: This likely comes from a read error, as the CDR3 has no conserved phenylalanine or tryptophan at its end. It is unclear where the CDR3 begins or ends on the DNA, so no DNA is shown, and the CDR3 is as TCRdb lists it.

This material was collected from a patient given preoperative chemotherapy. The V call is TRBV7-6, the J call TRBJ2-5; TRBD1 is taken as the D call from the table, unchecked against the DNA. The receptor was isolated from a human donor with esophageal squamous cell carcinoma. The donor label of this sample is uncertain. CDR3 region: CASSLGSDRGGETQFL.